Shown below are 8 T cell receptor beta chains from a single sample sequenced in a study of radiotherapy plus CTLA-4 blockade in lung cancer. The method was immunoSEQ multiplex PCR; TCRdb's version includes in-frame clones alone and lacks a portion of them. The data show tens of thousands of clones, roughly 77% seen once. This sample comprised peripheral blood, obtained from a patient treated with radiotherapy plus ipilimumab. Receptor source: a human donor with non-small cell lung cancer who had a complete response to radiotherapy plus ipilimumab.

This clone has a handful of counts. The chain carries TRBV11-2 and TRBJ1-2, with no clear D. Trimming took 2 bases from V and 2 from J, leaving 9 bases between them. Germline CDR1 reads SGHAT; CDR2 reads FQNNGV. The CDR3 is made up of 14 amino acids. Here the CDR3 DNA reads TGTGCCAGCAGCTTATGGGAGTCGAACTATGGCTACACCTTC. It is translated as CASSLWESNYGYTF. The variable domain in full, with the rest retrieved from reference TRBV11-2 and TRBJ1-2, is EAGVAQSPRYKIIEKRQSVAFWCNPISGHATLYWYQQILGQGPKLLIQFQNNGVVDDSQLPKDRFSAERLKGVDSTLKIQPAKLEDSAVYLCASSLWESNYGYTFGSGTRLTVV.

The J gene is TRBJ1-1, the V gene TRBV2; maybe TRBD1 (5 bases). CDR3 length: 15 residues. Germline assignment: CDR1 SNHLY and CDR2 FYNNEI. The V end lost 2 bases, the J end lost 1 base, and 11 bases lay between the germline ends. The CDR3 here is CASSEQTGSNTEAFF. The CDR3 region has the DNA TGTGCCAGCAGTGAACAAACAGGTTCGAACACTGAAGCTTTCTTT. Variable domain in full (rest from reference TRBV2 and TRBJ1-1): EPEVTQTPSHQVTQMGQEVILRCVPISNHLYFYWYRQILGQKVEFLVSFYNNEISEKSEIFDDQFSVERPDGSNFTLKIRSTKLEDSAMYFCASSEQTGSNTEAFFGQGTRLTVV.

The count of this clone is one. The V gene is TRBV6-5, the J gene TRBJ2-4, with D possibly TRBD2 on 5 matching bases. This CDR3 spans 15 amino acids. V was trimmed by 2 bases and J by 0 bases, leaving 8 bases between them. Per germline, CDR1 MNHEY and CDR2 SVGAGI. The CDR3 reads CASSYGGVAKNIQYF. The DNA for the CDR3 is TGTGCCAGCAGTTACGGAGGTGTAGCCAAAAACATTCAGTACTTC.

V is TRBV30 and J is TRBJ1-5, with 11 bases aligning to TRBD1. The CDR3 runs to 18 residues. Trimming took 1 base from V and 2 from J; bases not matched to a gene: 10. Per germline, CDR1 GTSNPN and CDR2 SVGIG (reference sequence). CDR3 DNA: TGTGCCTGGAGTGCGGGACAGGGGGTCTTCGGGGGCAATCAGCCCCAGCATTTT. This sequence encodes CAWSAGQGVFGGNQPQHF.

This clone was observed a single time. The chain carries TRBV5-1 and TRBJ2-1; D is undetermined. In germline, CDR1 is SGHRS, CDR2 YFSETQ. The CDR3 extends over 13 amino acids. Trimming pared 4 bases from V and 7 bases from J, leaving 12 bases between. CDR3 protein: CASSRLDVNEQFF. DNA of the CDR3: TGCGCCAGCAGCCGTTTAGATGTAAATGAGCAGTTCTTC.

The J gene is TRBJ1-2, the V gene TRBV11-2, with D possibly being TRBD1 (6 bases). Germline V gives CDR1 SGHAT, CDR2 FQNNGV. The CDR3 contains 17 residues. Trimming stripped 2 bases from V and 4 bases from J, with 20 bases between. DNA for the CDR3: TGTGCCAGCAGCTTAATCCGGCCGCGGGGGGGCGGCTATGGCTACACCTTC. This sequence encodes CASSLIRPRGGGYGYTF.

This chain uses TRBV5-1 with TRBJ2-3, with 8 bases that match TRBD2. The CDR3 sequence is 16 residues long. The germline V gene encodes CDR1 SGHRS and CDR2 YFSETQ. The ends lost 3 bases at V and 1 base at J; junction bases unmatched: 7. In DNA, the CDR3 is TGCGCCAGCAGCTCCAAGCGGGAGTGGGGCACAGATACGCAGTATTTT. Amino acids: CASSSKREWGTDTQYF.

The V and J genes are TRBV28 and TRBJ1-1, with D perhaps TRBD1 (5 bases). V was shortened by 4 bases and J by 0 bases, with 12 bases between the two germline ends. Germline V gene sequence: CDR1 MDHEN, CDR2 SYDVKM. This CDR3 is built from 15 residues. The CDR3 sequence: CASSWGGPMNTEAFF. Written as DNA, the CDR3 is TGTGCCAGCAGTTGGGGGGGACCCATGAACACTGAAGCTTTCTTT. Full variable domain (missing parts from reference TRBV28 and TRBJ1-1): DVKVTQSSRYLVKRTGEKVFLECVQDMDHENMFWYRQDPGLGLRLIYFSYDVKMKEKGDIPEGYSVSREKKERFSLILESASTNQTSMYLCASSWGGPMNTEAFFGQGTRLTVV.